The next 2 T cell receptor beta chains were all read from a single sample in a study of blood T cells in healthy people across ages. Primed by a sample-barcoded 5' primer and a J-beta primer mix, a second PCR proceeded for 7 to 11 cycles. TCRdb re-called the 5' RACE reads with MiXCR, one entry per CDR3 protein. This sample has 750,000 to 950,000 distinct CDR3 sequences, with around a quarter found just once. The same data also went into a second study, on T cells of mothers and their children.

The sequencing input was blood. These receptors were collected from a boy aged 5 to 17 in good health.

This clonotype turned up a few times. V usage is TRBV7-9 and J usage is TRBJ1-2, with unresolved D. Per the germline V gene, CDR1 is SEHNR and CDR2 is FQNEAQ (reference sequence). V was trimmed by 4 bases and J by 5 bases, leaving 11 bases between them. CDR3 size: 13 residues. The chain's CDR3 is CASSSGSLYGYTF. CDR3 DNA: TGTGCCAGCAGCTCGGGGTCGCTGTATGGCTACACCTTC. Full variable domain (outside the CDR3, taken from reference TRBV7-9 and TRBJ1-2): DTGVSQNPRHKITKRGQNVTFRCDPISEHNRLYWYRQTLGQGPEFLTYFQNEAQLEKSRLLSDRFSAERPKGSFSTLEIQRTEQGDSAMYLCASSSGSLYGYTFGSGTRLTVV.

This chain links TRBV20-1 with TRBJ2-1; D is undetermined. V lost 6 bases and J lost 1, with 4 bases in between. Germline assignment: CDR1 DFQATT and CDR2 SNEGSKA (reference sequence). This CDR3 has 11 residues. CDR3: CSATSYNEQFF. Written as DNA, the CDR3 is TGCAGTGCAACTTCCTACAATGAGCAGTTCTTC.